Here is one T cell receptor beta chain with its context. This entry belongs to a study of control samples from healthy donors and cancer patients. CDR1 and CDR2 (germline): MDHEN, SYDVKM. V was pared by 2 bases and J by 6 bases, with 19 bases between. The CDR3 contains 16 residues. Repertoires were generated with immunoSEQ multiplex PCR, while TCRdb's copy carries only in-frame clones and drops some. The table has under 450,000 clones, roughly 90% seen once. This TCR was sampled from a man in his forties or fifties with head and neck cancer. The sequencing sample was made of PBMCs. This chain joins TRBV28 and TRBJ1-2; TRBD1 is a possible D gene (5 bases). The CDR3: CASSLGRTLQVDGYTF. Written as DNA, the CDR3 is TGTGCCAGCAGTTTAGGTAGGACACTCCAGGTGGATGGCTACACCTTC.